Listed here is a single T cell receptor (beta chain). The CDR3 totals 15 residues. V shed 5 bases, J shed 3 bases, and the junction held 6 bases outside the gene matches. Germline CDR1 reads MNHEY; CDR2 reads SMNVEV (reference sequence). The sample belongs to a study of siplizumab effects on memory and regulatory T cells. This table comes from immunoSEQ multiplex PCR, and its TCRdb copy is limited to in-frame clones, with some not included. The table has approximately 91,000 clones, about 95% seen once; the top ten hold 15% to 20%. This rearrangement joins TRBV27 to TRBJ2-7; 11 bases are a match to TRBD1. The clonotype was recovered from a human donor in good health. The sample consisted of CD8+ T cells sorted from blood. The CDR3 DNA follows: TGTGCCAGCAGTCCAAGGGACAGGGGGGGCTACGAGCAGTACTTC. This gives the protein CASSPRDRGGYEQYF.